The T cell receptor (beta chain) described here comes from a study of T cell repertoires in cytomegalovirus infection. Study as a whole: TCR beta signatures that were public indicated CMV infection and matching HLA type.

One entry per CDR3 protein results from TCRdb running MiXCR on the reads. The profile covers 60,000 to 75,000 distinct CDR3 sequences, with less than 30% appearing a single time and roughly 60% taken by the ten largest. This clonotype was counted between two and nine times. Its antigen is unidentified. Per the germline V gene, CDR1 is MNHEY and CDR2 is SMNVEV (reference sequence). V shed 5 bases and J shed 7 bases, with 18 bases lying between them. The CDR3 is 16 residues long. Overall study findings and caveats: Carriers of CMV plus the relevant HLA were identified by cumulative public TCR beta family frequency. The response measured ex vivo was dominated by TCR beta clonotypes (HLA-C-restricted and CMV-specific).

The sequences come from CD8+ T cells from cultured PBMCs, collected from culture after CMV antigen stimulation. V usage is TRBV27 and J usage is TRBJ1-6; possibly TRBD1 for D (5 bases). The sequence was obtained from a human donor in good health (CMV status not recorded). Some clones in this sample may be carry-over from other donors' samples. DNA of the CDR3: TGTGCCAGCAGTCCCTTTTCACAGGACTACAATTCACCCCTCCACTTT. It translates to CASSPFSQDYNSPLHF.